Shown below are 11 T cell receptor beta chains from a single sample sequenced in a study of blood T cell repertoires in COVID-19. Repertoires were generated with immunoSEQ multiplex PCR, while TCRdb's copy carries only in-frame clones and drops some. Of 240,000 or so clones in the sample, roughly 83% were seen once. Sample: peripheral blood. The receptors stem from a woman older than 75 with acute or convalescent COVID-19.

The chain uses TRBV4-2 and TRBJ2-3, with TRBD2 matching 10 bases. The junction had 7 bases not matched to a gene; V was cut back by 4 bases and J by 0 bases. The CDR3 contains 17 residues. CDR1 and CDR2 (germline): LGHNA, YNFKEQ. This CDR3 is CASSPRLAGRSTDTQYF. The CDR3 DNA reads TGTGCCAGCAGCCCACGACTAGCGGGCCGCAGCACAGATACGCAGTATTTT.

The J gene is TRBJ1-2, the V gene TRBV24-1, with TRBD1 identical over 9 bases. Germline assignment: CDR1 KGHDR and CDR2 SFDVKD. V trimming: 9 bases; J trimming: 5 bases; junction bases outside the gene matches: 0. This CDR3 is built from 11 residues. The chain's CDR3 is CATGTGYGYTF. Written as DNA, the CDR3 is TGTGCCACCGGGACAGGGTATGGCTACACCTTC.

This clone was observed a handful of times. This chain uses TRBV4-1 with TRBJ1-5, with 9 nucleotides matching TRBD1. Trimming took 0 bases from V and 2 from J; bases not matched to a gene: 14. The CDR3 is made up of 20 amino acids. Germline loops: CDR1 MGHRA, CDR2 YSYEKL. The CDR3 protein is CASSQEAGQGLGSGNQPQHF. The CDR3 region has the DNA TGCGCCAGCAGCCAAGAAGCTGGACAGGGGTTGGGAAGTGGCAATCAGCCCCAGCATTTT.

Worth noting for this clone: The junction and the germline gene differ at one end; a read error may be behind it. The chain uses TRBV30 and TRBJ2-7; 11 bases are shared with TRBD1. Germline V CDR1 and CDR2: GTSNPN, SVGIG (reference sequence). This CDR3 has 12 residues. The CDR3 DNA reads TGTGCCTGGAGGCCGGGACAGGGGGGGTTGGTCTTC. Encoded protein: CAWRPGQGGLVF.

The genes are TRBV5-1 and TRBJ2-7; 8 bases fit TRBD2. Per the germline V gene, CDR1 is SGHRS and CDR2 is YFSETQ. The junction had 10 bases not matched to a gene; V was cut back by 0 bases and J by 5 bases. The CDR3 sequence is 16 residues long. The CDR3 DNA follows: TGCGCCAGCAGCTTGGGGGTAGCGGGGCCGACCCACGAGCAGTACTTC. Protein: CASSLGVAGPTHEQYF.

This clone was seen a few times. The chain is built from TRBV6-1 and TRBJ1-3; D is undetermined. Germline V gene data show CDR1 as MNHNS and CDR2 as SASEGT. The CDR3 totals 14 residues. V gave up 3 bases and J gave up 0 bases, with 6 bases separating them. In DNA, the CDR3 is TGTGCCAGCAGTGAGGCAGGCTCTGGAAACACCATATATTTT. Translated: CASSEAGSGNTIYF.

The chain recombines TRBV30 with TRBJ1-6, with no clear D. In germline, CDR1 is GTSNPN, CDR2 SVGIG (reference sequence). Trimming removed 2 bases at V and 8 bases at J, with 10 bases between. This CDR3 has 13 residues. CDR3 bases: TGTGCCTGGAGTAACAGTGGCGATTCACCCCTCCACTTT. This codes for CAWSNSGDSPLHF.

The J gene is TRBJ2-5, the V gene TRBV3-1 (or the pseudogene TRBV3-2); D may be TRBD1 (6 bases). CDR3 length equals 16 residues. Germline loops: CDR1 LGHDT, CDR2 YNNKEL (reference sequence). Trimming shortened V by 1 base and J by 1 base, and 13 bases separated the two germline ends. The CDR3 reads CASSQVRGSPQETQYF. In nucleotides, the CDR3 is TGTGCCAGCAGCCAAGTTAGGGGGTCCCCCCAAGAGACCCAGTACTTC.

The chain employs TRBV6-1 and TRBJ1-5; TRBD1 might be the D (5 bases). The V end lost 0 bases, the J end lost 11 bases, and 11 bases lay between the germline ends. This CDR3 is 13 amino acids long. The germline V gene encodes CDR1 MNHNS and CDR2 SASEGT. Here the CDR3 reads CASSEALGGSQHF. DNA of the CDR3: TGTGCCAGCAGTGAAGCGCTTGGGGGGTCCCAGCATTTT.

The V and J genes are TRBV7-2 and TRBJ2-7, with TRBD2 matching over 9 bases. Germline lookup yields CDR1 SGHTA and CDR2 FQGNSA. The CDR3 sequence is 14 residues long. V shed 2 bases and J 4 bases; nucleotides not matched to a gene: 3. DNA for the CDR3: TGTGCCAGCAGCTTACGTAGCGGGGGTTACGAGCAGTACTTC. Translating gives CASSLRSGGYEQYF.

The chain employs TRBV9 and TRBJ2-3, with D possibly TRBD1 on 6 matching bases. CDR3 size: 15 residues. Germline V gives CDR1 SGDLS, CDR2 YYNGEE. Deletions cut 0 bases from V and 0 bases from J, with 8 bases between. CDR3 nucleotide sequence: TGTGCCAGCAGCGTAGGGGACACCAGCACAGATACGCAGTATTTT. Translating it yields CASSVGDTSTDTQYF.